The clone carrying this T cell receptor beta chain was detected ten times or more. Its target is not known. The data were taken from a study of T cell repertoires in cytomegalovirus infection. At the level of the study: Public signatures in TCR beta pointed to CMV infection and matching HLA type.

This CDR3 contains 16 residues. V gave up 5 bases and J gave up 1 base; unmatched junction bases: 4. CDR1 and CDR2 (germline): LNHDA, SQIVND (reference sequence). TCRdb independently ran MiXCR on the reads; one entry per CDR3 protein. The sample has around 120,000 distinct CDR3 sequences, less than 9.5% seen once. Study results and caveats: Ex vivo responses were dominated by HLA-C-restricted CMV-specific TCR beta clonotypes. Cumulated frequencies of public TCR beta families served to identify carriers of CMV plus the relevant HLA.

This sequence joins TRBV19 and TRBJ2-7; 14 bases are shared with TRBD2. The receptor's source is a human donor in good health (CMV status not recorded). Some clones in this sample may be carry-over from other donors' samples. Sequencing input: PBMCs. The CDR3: CASSAGLAGGSYEQYF. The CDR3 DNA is TGTGCCAGTAGTGCCGGACTAGCGGGGGGATCCTACGAGCAGTACTTC.